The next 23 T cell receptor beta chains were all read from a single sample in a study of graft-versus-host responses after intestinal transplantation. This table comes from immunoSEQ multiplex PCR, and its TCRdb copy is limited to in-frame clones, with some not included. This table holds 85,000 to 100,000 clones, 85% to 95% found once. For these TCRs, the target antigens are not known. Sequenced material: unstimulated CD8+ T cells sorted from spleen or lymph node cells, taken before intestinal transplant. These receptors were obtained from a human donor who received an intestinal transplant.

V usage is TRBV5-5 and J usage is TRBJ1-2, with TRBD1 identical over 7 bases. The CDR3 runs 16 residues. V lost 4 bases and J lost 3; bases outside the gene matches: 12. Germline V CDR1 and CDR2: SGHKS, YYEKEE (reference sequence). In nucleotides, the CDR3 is TGTGCCAGCAGCCTACTACCCGGGACAGAGCACTATGGCTACACCTTC. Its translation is CASSLLPGTEHYGYTF. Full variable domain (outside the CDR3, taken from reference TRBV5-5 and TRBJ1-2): DAGVTQSPTHLIKTRGQQVTLRCSPISGHKSVSWYQQVLGQGPQFIFQYYEKEERGRGNFPDRFSARQFPNYSSELNVNALLLGDSALYLCASSLLPGTEHYGYTFGSGTRLTVV.

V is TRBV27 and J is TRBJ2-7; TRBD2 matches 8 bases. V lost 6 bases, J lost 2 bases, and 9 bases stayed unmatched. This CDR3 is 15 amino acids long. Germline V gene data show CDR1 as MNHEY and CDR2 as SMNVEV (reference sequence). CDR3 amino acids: CASSPGRGAPYEQYF. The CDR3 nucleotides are TGTGCCAGCAGCCCAGGGCGGGGGGCCCCCTACGAGCAGTACTTC.

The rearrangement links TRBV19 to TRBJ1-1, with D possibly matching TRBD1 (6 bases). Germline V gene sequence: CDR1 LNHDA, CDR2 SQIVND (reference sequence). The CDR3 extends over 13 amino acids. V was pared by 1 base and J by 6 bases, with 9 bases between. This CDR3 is CASSIGGGSEAFF. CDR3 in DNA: TGTGCCAGTAGTATAGGCGGGGGCTCTGAAGCTTTCTTT.

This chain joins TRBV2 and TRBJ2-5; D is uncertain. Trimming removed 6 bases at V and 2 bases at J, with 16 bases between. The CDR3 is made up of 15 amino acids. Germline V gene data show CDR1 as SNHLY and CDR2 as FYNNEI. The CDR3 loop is CASRQLLELQETQYF. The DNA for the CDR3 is TGTGCCAGCAGGCAACTTTTGGAGCTACAAGAGACCCAGTACTTC.

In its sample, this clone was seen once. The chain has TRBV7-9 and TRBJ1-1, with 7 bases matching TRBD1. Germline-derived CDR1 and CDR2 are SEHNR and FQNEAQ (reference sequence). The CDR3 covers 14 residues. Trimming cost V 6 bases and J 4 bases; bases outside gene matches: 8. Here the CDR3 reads CASRTDRVITEAFF. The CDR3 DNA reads TGTGCCAGCAGAACCGACAGGGTCATCACTGAAGCTTTCTTT.

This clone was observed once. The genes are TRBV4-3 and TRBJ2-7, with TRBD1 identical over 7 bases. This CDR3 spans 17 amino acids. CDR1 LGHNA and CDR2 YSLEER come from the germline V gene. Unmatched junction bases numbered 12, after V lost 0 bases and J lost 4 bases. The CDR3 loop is CASSQEETAGGIYEQYF. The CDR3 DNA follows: TGCGCCAGCAGCCAAGAGGAGACGGCAGGGGGAATTTACGAGCAGTACTTC.

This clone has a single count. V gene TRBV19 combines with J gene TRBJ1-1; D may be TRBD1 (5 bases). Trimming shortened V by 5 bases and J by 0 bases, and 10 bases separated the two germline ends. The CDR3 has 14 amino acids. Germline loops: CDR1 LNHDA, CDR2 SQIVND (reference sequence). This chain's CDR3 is CASSVTAMNTEAFF. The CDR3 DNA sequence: TGTGCCAGTAGTGTGACAGCCATGAACACTGAAGCTTTCTTT. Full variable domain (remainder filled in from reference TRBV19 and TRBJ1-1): DGGITQSPKYLFRKEGQNVTLSCEQNLNHDAMYWYRQDPGQGLRLIYYSQIVNDFQKGDIAEGYSVSREKKESFPLTVTSAQKNPTAFYLCASSVTAMNTEAFFGQGTRLTVV.

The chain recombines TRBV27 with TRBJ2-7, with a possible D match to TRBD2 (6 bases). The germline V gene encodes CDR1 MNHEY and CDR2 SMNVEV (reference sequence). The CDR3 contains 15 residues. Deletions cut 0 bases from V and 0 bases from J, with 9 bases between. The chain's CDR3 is CASSLSTRISYEQYF. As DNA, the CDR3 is TGTGCCAGCAGTTTATCGACTAGGATCTCCTACGAGCAGTACTTC.

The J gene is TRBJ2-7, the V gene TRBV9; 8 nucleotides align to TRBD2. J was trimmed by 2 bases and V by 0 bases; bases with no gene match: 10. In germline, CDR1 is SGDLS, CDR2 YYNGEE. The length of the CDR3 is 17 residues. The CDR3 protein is CASSVGPPGLATYEQYF. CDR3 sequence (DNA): TGTGCCAGCAGCGTAGGGCCACCCGGACTAGCAACCTACGAGCAGTACTTC.

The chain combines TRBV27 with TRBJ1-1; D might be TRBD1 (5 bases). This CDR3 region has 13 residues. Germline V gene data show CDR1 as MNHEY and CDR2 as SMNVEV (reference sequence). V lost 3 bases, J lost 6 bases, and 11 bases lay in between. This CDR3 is CASSFAGRAEAFF. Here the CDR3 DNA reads TGTGCCAGCAGTTTCGCAGGGAGGGCTGAAGCTTTCTTT.

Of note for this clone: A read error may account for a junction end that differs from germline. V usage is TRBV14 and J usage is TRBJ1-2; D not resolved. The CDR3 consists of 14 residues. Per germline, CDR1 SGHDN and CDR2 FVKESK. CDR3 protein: CASSQDSGAYGHTF. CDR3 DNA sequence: TGTGCCAGCAGCCAAGACTCGGGTGCCTATGGCCACACCTTC.

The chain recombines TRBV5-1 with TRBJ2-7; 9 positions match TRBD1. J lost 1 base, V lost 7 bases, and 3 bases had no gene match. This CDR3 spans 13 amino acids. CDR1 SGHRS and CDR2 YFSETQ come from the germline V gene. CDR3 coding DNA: TGCGCCAGCGGACAGGGGCTATCCTACGAGCAGTACTTC. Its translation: CASGQGLSYEQYF.

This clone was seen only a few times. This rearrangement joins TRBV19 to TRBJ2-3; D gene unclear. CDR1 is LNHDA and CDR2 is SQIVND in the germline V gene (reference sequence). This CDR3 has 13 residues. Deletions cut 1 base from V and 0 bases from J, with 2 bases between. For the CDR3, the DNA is TGTGCCAGTAGTATAGCGAGCACAGATACGCAGTATTTT. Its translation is CASSIASTDTQYF. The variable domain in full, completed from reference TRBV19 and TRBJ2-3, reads DGGITQSPKYLFRKEGQNVTLSCEQNLNHDAMYWYRQDPGQGLRLIYYSQIVNDFQKGDIAEGYSVSREKKESFPLTVTSAQKNPTAFYLCASSIASTDTQYFGPGTRLTVL.

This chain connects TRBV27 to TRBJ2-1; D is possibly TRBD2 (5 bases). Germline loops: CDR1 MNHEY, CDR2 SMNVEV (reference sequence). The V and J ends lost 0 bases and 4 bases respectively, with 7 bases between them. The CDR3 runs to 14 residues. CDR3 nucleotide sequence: TGTGCCAGCAGTTTATCACGCGGGTACAATGAGCAGTTCTTC. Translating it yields CASSLSRGYNEQFF.

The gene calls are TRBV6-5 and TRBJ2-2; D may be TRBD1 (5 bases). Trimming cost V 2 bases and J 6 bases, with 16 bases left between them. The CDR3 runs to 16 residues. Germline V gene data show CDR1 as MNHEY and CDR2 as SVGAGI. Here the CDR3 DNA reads TGTGCCAGCAGTTACGCCTTCGGACAAGTTGCCGGGGAGCTGTTTTTT. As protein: CASSYAFGQVAGELFF.

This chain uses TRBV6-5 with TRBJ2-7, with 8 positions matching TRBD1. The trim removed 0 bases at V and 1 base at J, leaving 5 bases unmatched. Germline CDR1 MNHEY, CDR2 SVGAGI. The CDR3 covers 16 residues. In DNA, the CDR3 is TGTGCCAGCAGTTACTCCGGACAGGGTCCATCCTACGAGCAGTACTTC. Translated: CASSYSGQGPSYEQYF.

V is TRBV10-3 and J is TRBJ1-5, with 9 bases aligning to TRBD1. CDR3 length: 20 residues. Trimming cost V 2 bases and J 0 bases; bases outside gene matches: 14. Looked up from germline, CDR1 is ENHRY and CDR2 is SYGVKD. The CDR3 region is CAISETYIPGTGYSNQPQHF. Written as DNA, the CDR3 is TGTGCCATCAGTGAGACCTACATTCCGGGGACAGGGTATAGCAATCAGCCCCAGCATTTT.

The CDR3 DNA follows: TGTGCCAGCAGCAGAGCCGGAGAGACCCAGTACTTC. It specifies CASSRAGETQYF. The chain is built from TRBV7-8 and TRBJ2-5; no clear D gene. This CDR3 has 12 residues. From germline, CDR1 is SGHVS and CDR2 FQNEAQ. Trimming took off 5 bases at V and 4 bases at J, with 8 bases between the two ends. The full variable domain, in which reference TRBV7-8 and TRBJ2-5 provide the parts outside the CDR3, is GAGVSQSPRYKVAKRGQDVALRCDPISGHVSLFWYQQALGQGPEFLTYFQNEAQLDKSGLPSDRFFAERPEGSVSTLKIQRTQQEDSAVYLCASSRAGETQYFGPGTRLLVL.

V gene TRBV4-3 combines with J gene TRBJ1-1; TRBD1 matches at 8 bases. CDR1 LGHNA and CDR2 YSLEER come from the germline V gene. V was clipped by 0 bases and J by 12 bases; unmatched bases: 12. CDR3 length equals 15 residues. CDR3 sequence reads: CASSQDRGSTGETFF. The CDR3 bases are TGCGCCAGCAGCCAAGATAGGGGGTCGACAGGGGAAACTTTCTTT.

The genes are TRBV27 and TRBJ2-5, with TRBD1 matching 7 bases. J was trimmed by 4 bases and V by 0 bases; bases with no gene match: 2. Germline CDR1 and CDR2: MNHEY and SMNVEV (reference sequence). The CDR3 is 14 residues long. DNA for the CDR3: TGTGCCAGCAGTTTATCTCCAGGGGGAGAGACCCAGTACTTC. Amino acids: CASSLSPGGETQYF.

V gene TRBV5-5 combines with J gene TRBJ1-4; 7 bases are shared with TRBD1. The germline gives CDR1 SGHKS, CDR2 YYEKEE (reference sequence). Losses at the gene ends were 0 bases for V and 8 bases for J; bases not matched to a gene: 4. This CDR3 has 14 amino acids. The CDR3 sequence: CASSLEGQTEKLFF. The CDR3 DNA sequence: TGTGCCAGCAGCTTGGAGGGACAGACCGAAAAACTGTTTTTT. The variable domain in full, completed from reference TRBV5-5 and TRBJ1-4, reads DAGVTQSPTHLIKTRGQQVTLRCSPISGHKSVSWYQQVLGQGPQFIFQYYEKEERGRGNFPDRFSARQFPNYSSELNVNALLLGDSALYLCASSLEGQTEKLFFGSGTQLSVL.

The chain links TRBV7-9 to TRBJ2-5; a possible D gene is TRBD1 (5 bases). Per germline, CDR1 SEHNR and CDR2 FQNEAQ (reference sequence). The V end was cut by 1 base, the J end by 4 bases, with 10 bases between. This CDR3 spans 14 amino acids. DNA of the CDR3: TGTGCCAGCAGCTTAGTTACAGGATCAGAGACCCAGTACTTC. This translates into CASSLVTGSETQYF.

CDR3 nucleotide sequence: TGTGCCAGCAGCCCCTCAGGGTACACCGGGGAGCTGTTTTTT. Its translation: CASSPSGYTGELFF. This sequence joins TRBV7-6 and TRBJ2-2; TRBD1 is a possible D gene (5 bases). Germline V CDR1 and CDR2: SGHVS, FNYEAQ. Trimming pared 5 bases from V and 3 bases from J, leaving 10 bases between. The CDR3 consists of 14 residues.